This T cell receptor (beta chain) was sequenced during a study of blood T cell repertoires in COVID-19. Study background: PBMCs, B-cell-depleted T cells, or T cells were the source of the cDNA or gDNA that made up the material.

Germline CDR1 is MNHEY and CDR2 is SMNVEV (reference sequence). This CDR3 has 14 residues. V gave up 6 bases and J gave up 4 bases, with 15 bases separating them. The authors' processing: Estimates of nucleated cell counts were drawn from the amplification of reference gene primers. Using immunoSEQ multiplex PCR, the repertoire was profiled, and TCRdb retains in-frame clones only, with some absent. D and trimming come from the DNA, and the V and J calls and clone size come from that table. This sample carries roughly 240,000 clones, about 82% of them seen once, and the ten largest clones take about 2.1%. Symptom resolution, clearance, or two negative PCRs marked donors in Cohort 3 as recovered.

V and J are TRBV27 and TRBJ1-1; a weak D match, TRBD1 (6 bases). The sequenced sample was PBMCs or T cells enriched from blood (not recorded which). The origin of this receptor is a woman aged 45-65 years who had recovered from COVID-19. CDR3 in amino acids: CASRLSGVGTEAFF. CDR3 bases: TGTGCCAGCAGACTATCAGGGGTAGGCACTGAAGCTTTCTTT.